This T cell receptor (beta chain) derives from a study of blood T cell repertoires in COVID-19. Background on the study: Some COVID-19 samples were acute and others convalescent; all came from the United States, Italy and Spain. The cDNA or gDNA used as material had been derived from T cells, B-cell-depleted T cells, or PBMCs.

The CDR3 contains 20 residues. V shed 1 base and J shed 0 bases, with 22 bases lying between them. Germline values: CDR1 SGHVS, CDR2 FQNEAQ. Under the authors' procedure: It was from reference gene primer amplification that nucleated cell counts were estimated. Only in-frame clones appear in the TCRdb table, and some are missing; sequencing was by immunoSEQ multiplex PCR. Clone size and V and J calls were adopted from that table, with D and trimming inferred from the DNA. The sample lists under 300,000 clones; under 90% were seen once. This clonotype originated in a woman aged 50 to 65 who had recovered from COVID-19. The rearrangement links TRBV7-8 to TRBJ2-1; tentative D call: TRBD2 (5 bases). Sequenced sample: peripheral blood. The CDR3 DNA is TGTGCCAGCAGCTTAGGAGGGTGGGATCCTCCTCTGAGCTCCTACAATGAGCAGTTCTTC. Translation gives CASSLGGWDPPLSSYNEQFF.